The clone carrying this T cell receptor beta chain was detected many times. The antigen is undetermined. This sample stems from a study of metastatic and nonmetastatic thyroid tumors. Study-level background: Repertoire data that came from the blood and tumor or nodule tissue of malignant and benign thyroid patients were compared. General observations from the study: Malignant thyroid tumors reportedly had TCR beta diversity that was significantly higher than in benign nodules, in blood and tumor.

TCRdb recomputed clones from the PCR reads via MiXCR. The profile shows tens of thousands of clones, 9.5% to 15% of them singletons. Among the patients, none had received any treatment before thyroid surgery. The CDR3 length is 15 residues. Per germline, CDR1 SGHAT and CDR2 FQNNGV. The ends were cut back, 3 bases at V and 2 bases at J, with 11 bases in the middle. The sequencing sample was made of tumor tissue. The chain has TRBV11-2 and TRBJ2-1, with D maybe TRBD2 (6 bases). This sequence was found in a female donor with papillary thyroid cancer or a benign thyroid nodule (not recorded which). Some clones in this sample may be carry-over from other donors' samples. As DNA, the CDR3 is TGTGCCAGCAGCTTTGTGGAGGGTACCTACAATGAGCAGTTCTTC. Protein sequence: CASSFVEGTYNEQFF.